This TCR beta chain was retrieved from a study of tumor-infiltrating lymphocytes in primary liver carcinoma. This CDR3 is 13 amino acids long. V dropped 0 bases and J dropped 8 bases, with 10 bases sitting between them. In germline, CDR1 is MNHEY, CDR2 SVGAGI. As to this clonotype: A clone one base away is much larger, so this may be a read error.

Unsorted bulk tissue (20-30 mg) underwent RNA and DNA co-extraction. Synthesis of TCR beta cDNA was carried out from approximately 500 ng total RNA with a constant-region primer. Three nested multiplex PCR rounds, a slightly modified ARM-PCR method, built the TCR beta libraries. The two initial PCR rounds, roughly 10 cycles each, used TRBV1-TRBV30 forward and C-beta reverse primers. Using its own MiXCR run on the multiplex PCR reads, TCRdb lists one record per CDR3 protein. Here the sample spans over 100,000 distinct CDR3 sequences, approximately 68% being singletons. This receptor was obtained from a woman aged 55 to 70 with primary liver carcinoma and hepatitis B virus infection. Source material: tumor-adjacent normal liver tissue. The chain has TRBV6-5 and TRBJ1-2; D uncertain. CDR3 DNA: TGTGCCAGCAGTTACTCGGGGTTTGGAGGCTACACCTTC. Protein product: CASSYSGFGGYTF.